The 8 T cell receptor beta chains given below trace back to one sample, sequenced in a study of siplizumab effects on memory and regulatory T cells. The assay was immunoSEQ multiplex PCR, and TCRdb's table has in-frame clones only and misses some. The table includes 110,000 or so clones, roughly nine tenths detected once. Sequencing was carried out using Tregs sorted from blood. These TCRs come from a human donor in good health.

The chain employs TRBV5-5 and TRBJ1-1; 11 nucleotides line up with TRBD1. This CDR3 region has 16 residues. The ends lost 6 bases at V and 5 bases at J; junction bases unmatched: 12. Germline CDR1 reads SGHKS; CDR2 reads YYEKEE (reference sequence). Here the CDR3 DNA reads TGTGCCAGCACTGGGGTAGGGACAGGGGGTCGAACTGAAGCTTTCTTT. Amino acids: CASTGVGTGGRTEAFF.

The chain combines TRBV12-5 with TRBJ1-3, with D unresolved. Germline V gives CDR1 LGHNT, CDR2 FRNRAP. The CDR3 length is 13 residues. The ends were cut back, 3 bases at V and 2 bases at J, with 5 bases in the middle. CDR3 in amino acids: CASGFAPGNTIYF. The CDR3 coding sequence is TGTGCTAGTGGTTTTGCTCCTGGAAACACCATATATTTT.

Only a few counts were recorded for this clone. This chain joins TRBV27 and TRBJ1-5, with D possibly TRBD1 on 6 matching bases. Germline CDR1 and CDR2: MNHEY and SMNVEV (reference sequence). The CDR3 has 12 amino acids. Deletions cut 6 bases from V and 5 bases from J, with 8 bases between. The chain's CDR3 is CASREGDQPQHF. The CDR3 DNA follows: TGTGCCAGCAGAGAGGGGGATCAGCCCCAGCATTTT.

This CDR3 is CASSAGLAPYNEQFF. DNA of the CDR3: TGTGCCAGCAGCGCGGGACTAGCGCCTTACAATGAGCAGTTCTTC. The chain has TRBV9 and TRBJ2-1, with 10 bases matching TRBD2. J lost 4 bases, V lost 3 bases, and 4 bases had no gene match. Germline CDR1 SGDLS, CDR2 YYNGEE. This CDR3 contains 15 residues.

The chain joins TRBV5-4 to TRBJ1-4; 11 positions match TRBD1. The trim removed 7 bases at V and 6 bases at J, leaving 17 bases unmatched. CDR1 and CDR2 (germline): SGHNT, YYREEE (reference sequence). The CDR3 covers 18 residues. DNA for the CDR3: TGTGCCAGCCGGACCGGGACAGGGGGAATATTTGTATATGAAAAACTGTTTTTT. It codes for CASRTGTGGIFVYEKLFF.

The rearrangement uses TRBV6-1 and TRBJ2-1, with 7 positions matching TRBD2. J was trimmed by 6 bases and V by 6 bases; bases with no gene match: 5. Germline assignment: CDR1 MNHNS and CDR2 SASEGT. The length of the CDR3 is 13 residues. The CDR3 sequence: CASRGPGGNEQFF. DNA of the CDR3: TGTGCCAGCAGGGGTCCGGGAGGCAATGAGCAGTTCTTC.

This clone came up once. The J gene is TRBJ2-2, the V gene TRBV2; TRBD1 is a possible D gene (5 bases). V shed 2 bases and J shed 4 bases, with 11 bases lying between them. The germline CDR1 and CDR2 sequences are SNHLY and FYNNEI. This CDR3 has 15 amino acids. The CDR3 coding sequence is TGTGCCAGCAGTGAACAGGGCCTGAGCACCGGGGAGCTGTTTTTT. Its translation is CASSEQGLSTGELFF.

The J gene is TRBJ1-2, the V gene TRBV5-1; D possibly corresponds to TRBD1 (5 bases). The CDR3 is 14 residues long. Germline lookup yields CDR1 SGHRS and CDR2 YFSETQ. The V end was cut by 2 bases, the J end by 6 bases, with 14 bases between. CDR3 protein: CASSFRDLRDGYTF. CDR3 coding DNA: TGCGCCAGCAGCTTCCGGGACCTAAGGGATGGCTACACCTTC.